This T cell receptor beta chain was documented in a study of blood T cell repertoires in COVID-19. For the study at large: Sample material is recorded as cDNA or gDNA derived from T cells, B-cell-depleted T cells, or PBMCs.

Between the trimmed V and J ends, which lost 2 bases and 1 base, there was a span of 14 bases. CDR3 size: 16 residues. Germline CDR1 reads LNHDA; CDR2 reads SQIVND (reference sequence). Under the authors' procedure: It was from reference gene primer amplification that nucleated cell counts were estimated. Data came from immunoSEQ multiplex PCR; TCRdb stores just in-frame clones and leaves some out. V, J and clone size reflect that table, while D and trimming were determined from the DNA. The profile shows roughly 190,000 clones, about 86% of them singletons. The sequence was collected from a man under 40 with active or convalescent COVID-19. The source material was peripheral blood. This rearrangement joins TRBV19 to TRBJ1-1; tentative D call: TRBD1 (5 bases). CDR3 loop: CASSIPQGWANTEAFF. The DNA of the CDR3 is TGTGCCAGTAGTATACCCCAGGGATGGGCGAACACTGAAGCTTTCTTT.